This T cell receptor (beta chain) was retrieved from a study of cytomegalovirus exposure and HLA in healthy donors. This clone was picked up a small number of times. V was pared by 4 bases and J by 5 bases, with 6 bases of the junction left unmatched. The CDR3 has 15 amino acids. Germline CDR1 and CDR2: SQVTM and ANQGSEA. A multiplex PCR was run with 60 Vbeta primers and 13 Jbeta primers. TCRdb's copy holds only in-frame clones and misses some; the assay was immunoSEQ multiplex PCR. Of under 200,000 clones in the sample, roughly 75% are singletons; the top ten hold roughly 8.2%. This clonotype originated in a woman aged 35 to 49 in good health and CMV-seropositive. The sample consisted of PBMCs. The genes are TRBV29-1 and TRBJ2-2, with 11 bases matching TRBD2. DNA of the CDR3: TGCAGCGTTGCCCTACTAGCGGGAGATACCGGGGAGCTGTTTTTT. It encodes CSVALLAGDTGELFF.